This is a list of T cell receptor beta chains from one sample in a study of blood T cells in healthy people across ages. A single record per CDR3 protein comes from TCRdb applying MiXCR to the 5' RACE reads. The sample has roughly 1.4 million distinct CDR3 sequences, approximately 63% seen once. Sequenced sample: blood. The receptors shown here come from a man aged 18 to 35 in good health. CDR3s include the opening cysteine and the closing phenylalanine or tryptophan. A D gene is named only where the DNA matches it firmly.

>TRBD1|TRBJ2-1|TRBV7-9
CASSLPWQGAGEQFF
>TRBD2|TRBJ2-2|TRBV4-2
CASSHSGTTGELFF
>.|TRBJ2-7|TRBV6-5
CASSYLRDTPYEQYF
>TRBD1|TRBJ1-1|TRBV20-1
CSAIYQGASTEAFF
>TRBD2|TRBJ2-1|TRBV20-1
CSAPPPSGSYNEQFF
>.|TRBJ1-4|TRBV7-9
CASVDSVGEKLFF
>TRBD1|TRBJ2-3|TRBV6-1
CASEQGGFITDTRYF
>.|TRBJ1-2|TRBV25-1
CASSDTDRYGYTF
>TRBD1|TRBJ2-5|TRBV28
CASKTGGPETQYF
>TRBD1|TRBJ1-4|TRBV30
CAWRHRGYEKLFF
>TRBD1|.|TRBV27
CASRDSGTGFFEQYF
>TRBD1|TRBJ2-7|TRBV12-3/TRBV12-4
CASSPMGQSYEQYF
>.|TRBJ2-5|TRBV30
CAASFQETQYF
>.|TRBJ1-1|TRBV13
CASSPSRRNTEAFF
>.|TRBJ2-6|TRBV27
CASRVEAGPNSGANVLTF
>TRBD1|TRBJ2-7|TRBV3-1
CASSQAQGAAYEQYF
>TRBD2|TRBJ2-7|TRBV20-1
CSARQTTSGRGLYEQYF
>.|TRBJ2-1|TRBV21-1
CASSNGEGADNEQFF
>.|TRBJ2-2|TRBV3-1
CASSQIVKTNTGELFF
>TRBD2|TRBJ2-1|TRBV9
CASSGGSFSYNEQFF
>TRBD1|TRBJ2-7|TRBV5-1
CASSFRDRDTDEQYF
>TRBD2|TRBJ2-1|TRBV7-8
CASSLVTSGGAYRYNEQFF
>TRBD1|TRBJ2-2|TRBV5-1
CASSLAGGDTGELFF
>TRBD1|TRBJ1-1|TRBV9
CASSVGQGGTEAFF
>.|.|TRBV20-1
CSALERVGYEQYF
>.|TRBJ1-5|TRBV7-2
CASSHPGYNQPQHF